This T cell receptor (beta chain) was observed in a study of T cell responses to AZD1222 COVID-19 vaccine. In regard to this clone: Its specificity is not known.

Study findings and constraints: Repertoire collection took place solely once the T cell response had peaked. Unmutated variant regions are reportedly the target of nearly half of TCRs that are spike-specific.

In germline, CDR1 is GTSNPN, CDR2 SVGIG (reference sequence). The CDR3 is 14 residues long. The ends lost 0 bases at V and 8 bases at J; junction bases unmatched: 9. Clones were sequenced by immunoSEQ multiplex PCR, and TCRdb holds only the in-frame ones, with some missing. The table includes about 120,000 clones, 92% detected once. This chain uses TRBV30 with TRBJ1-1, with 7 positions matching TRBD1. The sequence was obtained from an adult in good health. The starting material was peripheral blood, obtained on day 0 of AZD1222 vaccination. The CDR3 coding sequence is TGTGCCTGGAGTGTCACCGGGACAGTAATCGAAGCTTTCTTT. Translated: CAWSVTGTVIEAFF.